The 14 T cell receptor beta chains presented below share a single source sample, sequenced in a study of T cells in Graves' hyperthyroidism and ophthalmopathy. Amplified TCR beta CDR3 regions derived from RNA transcripts. With the HTBI primer set, the TCR CDR3 went through a first round of RT-PCR. Via MiXCR, TCRdb re-called the multiplex PCR reads, giving one row per CDR3 protein. Among around 280,000 distinct CDR3 sequences listed, about an eighth were seen once. Sequences were obtained from blood. These receptors were obtained from a woman aged 25 to 39 with Graves' hyperthyroidism that later progressed to Graves' ophthalmopathy.

This clonotype was found many times. The CDR3 sequence is CASSPDGGRAYEQFF. The CDR3 DNA is TGTGCCAGCAGCCCAGATGGCGGGAGGGCTTATGAGCAGTTCTTC. V and J are TRBV4-2 and TRBJ2-1; 9 bases fit TRBD2. Looked up from germline, CDR1 is LGHNA and CDR2 is YNFKEQ. This CDR3 is 15 amino acids long. V was pared by 4 bases and J by 8 bases, with 9 bases of the junction left unmatched.

Many counts were recorded for this clonotype. V usage is TRBV24-1 and J usage is TRBJ2-1; D is possibly TRBD2 (5 bases). Germline CDR1 and CDR2: KGHDR and SFDVKD. V lost 6 bases and J 0 bases, leaving 20 bases between the germline ends. CDR3 length: 18 residues. The CDR3 here is CATSSSGRESSSYNEQFF. The CDR3 nucleotides are TGTGCCACCAGTTCGTCGGGTCGGGAATCGAGCTCCTACAATGAGCAGTTCTTC.

There are many counts of this clonotype. This chain connects TRBV12-3 or TRBV12-4 to TRBJ1-1; D gene uncertain. V lost 4 bases and J 4 bases, leaving 4 bases between the germline ends. There are 11 residues in the CDR3. The DNA for the CDR3 is TGTGCCAGCAGTTATAGCACTGAAGCTTTCTTT. Protein sequence: CASSYSTEAFF.

The V gene is TRBV20-1, the J gene TRBJ2-2; TRBD2 agrees at 12 bases. The CDR3 spans 16 residues. The junction had 2 bases not matched to a gene; V was cut back by 3 bases and J by 0 bases. Germline V gives CDR1 DFQATT, CDR2 SNEGSKA (reference sequence). The CDR3 here is CSARLAGGPNTGELFF. DNA of the CDR3: TGCAGTGCTAGGCTAGCGGGAGGGCCGAACACCGGGGAGCTGTTTTTT.

This clonotype was seen ten or more times. In nucleotides, the CDR3 is TGTGCCAGCAGCTTTGGGACTAGCGGCTACCAAGAGACCCAGTACTTC. It yields the protein CASSFGTSGYQETQYF. The rearrangement uses TRBV7-2 and TRBJ2-5; the match to TRBD2 covers 11 bases. Unmatched junction bases numbered 3, after V lost 3 bases and J lost 0 bases. CDR1 SGHTA and CDR2 FQGNSA come from the germline V gene. CDR3 length equals 16 residues.

This clonotype was seen ten or more times. V usage is TRBV30 and J usage is TRBJ1-5; 7 bases are a match to TRBD1. Trimming at V came to 3 bases and at J to 3 bases, leaving 5 bases not matched to a gene. The CDR3 is made up of 14 amino acids. Germline V CDR1 and CDR2: GTSNPN, SVGIG (reference sequence). The chain's CDR3 is CAWSGGQVNQPQHF. DNA for the CDR3: TGTGCCTGGAGCGGCGGACAGGTCAATCAGCCCCAGCATTTT. Using reference TRBV30 and TRBJ1-5 for the parts outside the CDR3, the full variable domain is SQTIHQWPATLVQPVGSPLSLECTVEGTSNPNLYWYRQAAGRGLQLLFYSVGIGQISSEVPQNLSASRPQDRQFILSSKKLLLSDSGFYLCAWSGGQVNQPQHFGDGTRLSIL.

This clonotype was recorded many times. This chain uses TRBV6-1 with TRBJ1-1; possibly TRBD1 for D (5 bases). This CDR3 has 15 amino acids. Per germline, CDR1 MNHNS and CDR2 SASEGT. Trimming took off 9 bases at V and 3 bases at J, with 20 bases between the two ends. The CDR3 nucleotides read TGTGCCAGTAGATCGGCAGGGACGGGACACACTGAAGCTTTCTTT. Translation: CASRSAGTGHTEAFF.

The count of this clonotype is one. A much more abundant neighbour one base away suggests this may be a read error. This sequence joins TRBV3-1 and TRBJ1-1; TRBD1 is a possible D gene (5 bases). The CDR3 is 14 residues long. Germline V CDR1 and CDR2: LGHDT, YNNKEL (reference sequence). CDR3 loop: CAGSLQGIGTEAFF. The CDR3 nucleotides are TGTGCCGGCAGCCTGCAGGGTATTGGCACTGAAGCTTTCTTT.

There are many counts of this clonotype. V is TRBV28 and J is TRBJ2-5; D is possibly TRBD1 or TRBD2 (6 bases each). With 7 bases removed from V and 4 bases from J, the gap between germline ends came to 13 bases. The CDR3 has 13 amino acids. Germline CDR1 reads MDHEN; CDR2 reads SYDVKM. This CDR3 reads CASKGGPSETQYF. In nucleotides, the CDR3 is TGTGCCAGCAAGGGGGGCCCCTCAGAGACCCAGTACTTC.

In this sample, this clonotype turned up many times. The chain is built from TRBV7-2 and TRBJ2-7; D is ambiguous. Germline V gene lookup returns CDR1 SGHTA and CDR2 FQGNSA. CDR3 length: 14 residues. With 3 bases removed from V and 2 bases from J, the gap between germline ends came to 11 bases. The CDR3, as DNA: TGTGCCAGCAGCTTCGTTGGGTCGACCTACGAGCAGTACTTC. It translates to CASSFVGSTYEQYF.

This clonotype was recorded at least ten times. This sequence joins TRBV28 and TRBJ2-7; 9 bases line up with TRBD2. The CDR3 sequence is 14 residues long. Germline loops: CDR1 MDHEN, CDR2 SYDVKM. The V segment lost 5 bases and the J segment 2 bases; nucleotides outside the gene matches: 4. CDR3 in amino acids: CASSNSGSPYEQYF. CDR3 nucleotides: TGTGCCAGCAGTAATAGCGGGAGTCCCTACGAGCAGTACTTC.

This clonotype was found many times. The chain recombines TRBV27 with TRBJ1-1, with D unclear. V was cut by 1 base and J by 1 base, with 10 bases left in between. Germline V gene data show CDR1 as MNHEY and CDR2 as SMNVEV (reference sequence). CDR3 length: 15 amino acids. Here the CDR3 reads CASSLLAEANTEAFF. DNA of the CDR3: TGTGCCAGCAGTTTATTGGCAGAAGCGAACACTGAAGCTTTCTTT.

This clonotype has ten or more counts. This chain joins TRBV20-1 and TRBJ2-7; the D call may be TRBD1 or TRBD2 (6 bases each). Germline V gene sequence: CDR1 DFQATT, CDR2 SNEGSKA (reference sequence). The CDR3 runs 14 residues. V was shortened by 6 bases and J by 3 bases, with 18 bases between the two germline ends. CDR3 nucleotide sequence: TGCAGTGCATTTAAGTACGGGGGCAACTACGAGCAGTACTTC. This encodes CSAFKYGGNYEQYF.

This chain joins TRBV20-1 and TRBJ1-5; D is uncertain. The CDR3 is made up of 13 amino acids. From germline, CDR1 is DFQATT and CDR2 SNEGSKA (reference sequence). The germline V and J ends were trimmed by 3 bases and 3 bases, with 9 bases remaining between them. The CDR3 coding sequence is TGCAGTGCTAGGTACGGGTACAATCAGCCCCAGCATTTT. It specifies CSARYGYNQPQHF.